This TCR beta chain was observed in a study of T cell repertoires in ileal Crohn's disease (dated by TCRdb to between 2018 and 2021). About the investigation overall: Median disease duration was around 7.9 years, and about 40% of patients were identified as active smokers at the time of surgery. Surgery was performed for a complication in all patients, with stricturing disease in roughly 60% and penetrating disease in approximately 40%. Roughly half of the patients were given postoperative therapy, with approximately 17 on anti-TNF agents and approximately ten on thiopurines. TCR repertoire analysis was performed in about 59 Crohn's disease patients drawn from a prospective multicentre cohort. The study was conducted in parallel with a multicentre cohort built to find predictors of early endoscopic recurrence after ileocolonic resection. A Rutgeerts score above i0 was used to define endoscopic postoperative recurrence. A total of roughly 170 mucosal samples from some 50 patients were sequenced, collected from several sites on the surgical specimen as well as at postoperative endoscopy. What the research found in general, with its limitations: Endoscopic recurrence was linked to a higher percentage of high-frequency clones at surgery, and recurrence occurred in every patient whose clonality exceeded 26.8% (18/57). Patients who were active smokers at surgery had a significantly higher proportion of clonal expansions than non-smokers (about 25% vs 20%, p=0.02). Mucosal CD4 and CD8 T cells were sorted and sequenced only in a subgroup of patients, whose size was not stated. Compared with CD4 T cells, sorted CD8 T cells contained more high-frequency clones, which suggests that the mucosal expansions were mostly CD8.

To be eligible, patients had to be adults with ileal or ileocolonic Crohn's disease and an indication for ileocolonic resection. Whole ileal mucosal biopsies were kept frozen at -80 degrees C prior to DNA extraction. Genomic DNA was extracted from frozen whole biopsies using a TRizol-based method and was quantified with a NanoDrop 2000 spectrophotometer. For commercial TCRB immunosequencing, around 0.5 micrograms of biopsy DNA were submitted for each sample. CDR3 regions were amplified from genomic DNA by Adaptive Biotechnology using a two-step, amplification bias-controlled multiplex PCR. Primers covering every V and J gene segment were used in the first PCR, while barcodes and Illumina adapters were added in the second PCR. CDR3 libraries were sequenced using an Illumina instrument. Under the source paper's analysis protocol: The analysis drew on both the pipelines supplied by the vendor and custom analysis of the raw data in R/Bioconductor running R version 3.3.0. Clonality, ranging from 0 to 1, was calculated as the inverse of the normalised Shannon entropy of all productive clones. The repertoire share taken up by the top 100 clones defined high-frequency clones, and only clones that passed a 95% confidence test were kept. The Simpson index measured repertoire diversity, and the Morisita-Horn index measured overlap between samples. What TCRdb holds here is the immuneACCESS table cut down to in-frame rearrangements. Part of the clones is not present; checked against another copy, under half of the missing clones reflect an unresolved V gene, and the others are unexplained. V, J and clone size reflect that table, while D and trimming were determined from the DNA. Within this sample are 14,000 or so clones, with 70% of them counted one time only. 5.5% to 7% of the sample lies in the top ten.

A word on this clone: The antigen it recognizes is unknown. Nothing much larger sits one base from this clone, and base qualities are not available.

The receptor was isolated from an adult with Crohn's disease. The sequencing input was ileal tissue.

CDR3 reads: CASKRDLTGSYEQYF. The nucleotide sequence reads as follows: TGTGCCAGCAAACGGGACTTGACAGGGTCCTACGAGCAGTACTTC. Recombination joined TRBV2 with TRBJ2-7; TRBD1 is possibly the D segment (7 matching bases). V is cut by 7 bases and J by 1 base, and the space between the germline ends is 17 bases. Counted from cysteine to phenylalanine, this CDR3 has 15 amino acids. Only the CDR3 region is kept as DNA, spanning 45 bases read in frame from base 1. CDR1 and CDR2, per the germline V gene, are SNHLY and FYNNEI.